Below, one TCR beta chain is given with its context. Its target is not known. The PCR was carried out with 60 Vbeta primers and 13 Jbeta primers. Measured with immunoSEQ multiplex PCR; TCRdb has only the in-frame clones, and not every one. The sample comprises 100,000 to 150,000 clones, roughly 80% of which are singletons, and 0.95% to 1.5% rests with the top ten. This entry comes from a study of cytomegalovirus exposure and HLA in healthy donors. Study-wide findings and caveats: Later analysis reportedly placed an Asian-associated ancestry cluster below the roughly 700-donor mean in N-insertions.

V was pared by 5 bases and J by 4 bases, with 2 bases of the junction left unmatched. The CDR3 has 13 amino acids. Germline CDR1 and CDR2: MNHEY and SMNVEV (reference sequence). Sequencing was carried out using PBMCs. V is TRBV27 and J is TRBJ1-1; 9 nucleotides agree with TRBD1. The clonotype originates from a female donor in good health and CMV-seronegative. The CDR3 DNA follows: TGTGCCAGCAGTCTGACAGGGGGCACTGAAGCTTTCTTT. This gives the protein CASSLTGGTEAFF.